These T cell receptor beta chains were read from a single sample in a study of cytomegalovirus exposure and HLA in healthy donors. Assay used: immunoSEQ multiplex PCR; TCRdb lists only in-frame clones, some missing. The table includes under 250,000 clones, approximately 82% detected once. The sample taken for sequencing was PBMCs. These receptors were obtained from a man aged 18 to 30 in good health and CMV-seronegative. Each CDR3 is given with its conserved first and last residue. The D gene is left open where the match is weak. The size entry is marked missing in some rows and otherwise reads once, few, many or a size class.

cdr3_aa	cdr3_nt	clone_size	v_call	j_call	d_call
CASSLGGSSYNEQFF	TGTGCCAGCAGCTTGGGAGGAAGCTCCTACAATGAGCAGTTCTTC	.	TRBV5-4	TRBJ2-1	.
CASSLVGGETQYF	TGTGCCAGCAGCTTAGTGGGGGGGGAGACCCAGTACTTC	.	TRBV7-9	TRBJ2-5	TRBD2
CASSLDPYEQYF	TGTGCCAGCAGCTTAGATCCCTACGAGCAGTACTTC	.	TRBV7-9	TRBJ2-7	.
CASSFSRVGTF	TGTGCCAGCAGTTTTAGCAGGGTGGGGACCTTC	.	TRBV28	TRBJ1-2	.
CSVDVLAGGNEQFF	TGCAGCGTTGACGTACTAGCGGGAGGCAATGAGCAGTTCTTC	.	TRBV29-1	TRBJ2-1	TRBD2
CSSTRAGFAYEQYF	TGTTCCAGCACCCGGGCGGGGTTCGCCTACGAGCAGTACTTC	.	TRBV7-9	TRBJ2-7	.
CSVLAGGPFEQYF	TGCAGCGTCTTAGCGGGAGGGCCTTTCGAGCAGTACTTC	.	TRBV29-1	TRBJ2-7	TRBD2
CASSLSRDRQETQYF	TGCGCCAGCAGCTTGTCCCGGGACAGACAAGAGACCCAGTACTTC	.	TRBV5-1	TRBJ2-5	TRBD1
CASSTGTGGAGGQPQHF	TGTGCCAGCAGCACCGGGACAGGGGGCGCCGGGGGTCAGCCCCAGCATTTT	.	TRBV2	TRBJ1-5	TRBD1
CAWSSLDREQYF	TGTGCCTGGAGCTCACTGGACAGAGAGCAGTACTTC	.	TRBV30	TRBJ2-7	.
CASSDGTSGYNEQFF	TGCGCCAGCAGTGACGGGACTAGCGGCTACAATGAGCAGTTCTTC	.	TRBV10-1	TRBJ2-1	TRBD2
CASSFSGRWETQYF	TGTGCCAGCAGCTTTTCGGGAAGGTGGGAGACCCAGTACTTC	.	TRBV11-2	TRBJ2-5	.
CASSLPTGWNEQFF	TGTGCCAGCAGCTTACCGACAGGGTGGAATGAGCAGTTCTTC	.	TRBV7-8	TRBJ2-1	TRBD1
CASSQVGAGEGDTQYF	TGCGCCAGCAGCCAAGTCGGGGCGGGAGAGGGCGATACGCAGTATTTT	.	TRBV4-1	TRBJ2-3	TRBD2
CAISESLGTHFQPQHF	TGTGCCATCAGTGAATCGCTAGGGACACACTTCCAGCCCCAGCATTTT	.	TRBV10-3	TRBJ1-5	.
CASKRTGVYGYTF	TGTGCCAGCAAACGGACAGGGGTCTATGGCTACACCTTC	few	TRBV6-1	TRBJ1-2	TRBD1
CASRADSYYQPQHF	TGTGCCAGCAGGGCTGACAGCTATTATCAGCCCCAGCATTTT	few	TRBV2	TRBJ1-5	.
CASTQQGARASPLHF	TGTGCCAGCACTCAACAGGGGGCGCGTGCTTCACCCCTCCACTTT	few	TRBV27	TRBJ1-6	TRBD1
CASLGRVYNEQFF	TGTGCCAGCCTAGGGCGGGTTTACAATGAGCAGTTCTTC	once	TRBV27	TRBJ2-1	.
CASSPGTGILYEQYF	TGTGCCAGCAGCCCCGGGACAGGGATTTTGTACGAGCAGTACTTC	few	TRBV28	TRBJ2-7	TRBD1
CASSTRQGHTIYF	TGTGCCAGCAGCACTAGACAGGGACACACCATATATTTT	.	TRBV9	TRBJ1-3	TRBD1
CASSQDQVSNQPQHF	TGCGCCAGCAGCCAAGATCAGGTTAGCAATCAGCCCCAGCATTTT	.	TRBV4-1	TRBJ1-5	.
CASSQEFDGQGSYGYTF	TGCGCCAGCAGCCAAGAGTTTGACGGACAGGGGAGTTATGGCTACACCTTC	.	TRBV4-1	TRBJ1-2	TRBD1
CAISESLGGYTF	TGTGCCATCAGTGAGTCATTGGGAGGGTACACCTTC	.	TRBV10-3	TRBJ1-2	.
CSSSLGIGTGLGNEQFF	TGTTCCAGCAGCTTAGGTATCGGGACAGGGCTGGGCAATGAGCAGTTCTTC	few	TRBV7-9	TRBJ2-1	TRBD1
CSSSPTDSSNQPQHF	TGTTCCAGCAGCCCCACTGACAGTAGCAATCAGCCCCAGCATTTT	once	TRBV7-9	TRBJ1-5	.
CASSPTTGKYGYTF	TGCGCCAGCAGCCCCACGACAGGGAAGTATGGCTACACCTTC	.	TRBV4-1	TRBJ1-2	TRBD1
CASAVRNTEAFF	TGTGCTAGTGCGGTCCGGAACACTGAAGCTTTCTTT	.	TRBV12-5	TRBJ1-1	.